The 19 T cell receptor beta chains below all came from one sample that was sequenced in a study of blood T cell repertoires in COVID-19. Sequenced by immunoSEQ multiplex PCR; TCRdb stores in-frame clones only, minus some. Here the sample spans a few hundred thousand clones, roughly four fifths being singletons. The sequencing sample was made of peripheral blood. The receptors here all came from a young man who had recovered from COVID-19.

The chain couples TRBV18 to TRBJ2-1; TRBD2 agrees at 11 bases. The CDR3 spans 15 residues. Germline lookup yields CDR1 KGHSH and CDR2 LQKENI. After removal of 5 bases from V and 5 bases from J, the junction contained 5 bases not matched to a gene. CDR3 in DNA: TGTGCCAGCTCAGTCACTAGCGGGGGAAACAATGAGCAGTTCTTC. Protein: CASSVTSGGNNEQFF. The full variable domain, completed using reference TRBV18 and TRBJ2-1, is NAGVMQNPRHLVRRRGQEARLRCSPMKGHSHVYWYRQLPEEGLKFMVYLQKENIIDESGMPKERFSAEFPKEGPSILRIQQVVRGDSAAYFCASSVTSGGNNEQFFGPGTRLTVL.

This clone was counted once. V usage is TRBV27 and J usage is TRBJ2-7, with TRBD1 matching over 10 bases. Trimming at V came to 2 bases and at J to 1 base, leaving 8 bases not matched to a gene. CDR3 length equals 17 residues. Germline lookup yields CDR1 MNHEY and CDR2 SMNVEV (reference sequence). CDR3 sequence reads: CASSLRGTGVPSYEQYF. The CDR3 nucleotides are TGTGCCAGCAGTTTAAGGGGGACAGGGGTTCCGTCCTACGAGCAGTACTTC.

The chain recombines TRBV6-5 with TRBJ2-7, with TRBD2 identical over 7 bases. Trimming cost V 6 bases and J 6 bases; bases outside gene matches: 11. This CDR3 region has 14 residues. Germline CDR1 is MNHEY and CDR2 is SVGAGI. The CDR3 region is CASRGMIPGGEQYF. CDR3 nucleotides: TGTGCCAGCAGAGGGATGATACCGGGGGGCGAGCAGTACTTC.

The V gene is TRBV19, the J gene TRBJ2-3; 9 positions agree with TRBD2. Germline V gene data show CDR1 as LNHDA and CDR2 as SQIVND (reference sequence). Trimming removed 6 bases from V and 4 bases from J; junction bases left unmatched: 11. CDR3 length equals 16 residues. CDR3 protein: CASSFGGGGASDTQYF. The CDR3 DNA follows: TGTGCCAGTAGCTTCGGGGGCGGGGGGGCCTCAGATACGCAGTATTTT.

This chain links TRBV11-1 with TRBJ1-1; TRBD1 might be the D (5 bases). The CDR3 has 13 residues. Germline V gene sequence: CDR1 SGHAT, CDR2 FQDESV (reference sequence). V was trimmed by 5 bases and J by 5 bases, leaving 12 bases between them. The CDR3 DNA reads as TGTGCCAGCAGCCGGAAGGGGCGAACTGAAGCTTTCTTT. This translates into CASSRKGRTEAFF.

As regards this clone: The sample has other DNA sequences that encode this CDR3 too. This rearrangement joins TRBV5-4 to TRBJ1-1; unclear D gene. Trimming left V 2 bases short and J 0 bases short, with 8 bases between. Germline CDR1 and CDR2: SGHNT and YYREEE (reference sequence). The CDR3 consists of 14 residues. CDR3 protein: CASSLGLLNTEAFF. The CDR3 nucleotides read TGTGCCAGCAGCTTAGGACTCCTGAACACTGAAGCTTTCTTT.

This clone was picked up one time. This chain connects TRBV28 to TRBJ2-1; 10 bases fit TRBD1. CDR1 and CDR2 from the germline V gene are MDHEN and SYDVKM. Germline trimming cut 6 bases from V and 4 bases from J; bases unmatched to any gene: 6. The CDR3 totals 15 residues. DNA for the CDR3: TGTGCCAGCAGCCAGGGACAGGGGAGGTACAATGAGCAGTTCTTC. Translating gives CASSQGQGRYNEQFF.

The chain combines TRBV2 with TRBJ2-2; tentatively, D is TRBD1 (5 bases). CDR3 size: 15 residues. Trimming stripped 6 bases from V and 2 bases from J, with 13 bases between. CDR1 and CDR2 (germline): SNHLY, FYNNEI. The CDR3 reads CASRKGRANTGELFF. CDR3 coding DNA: TGTGCCAGCAGGAAAGGCAGGGCTAACACCGGGGAGCTGTTTTTT.

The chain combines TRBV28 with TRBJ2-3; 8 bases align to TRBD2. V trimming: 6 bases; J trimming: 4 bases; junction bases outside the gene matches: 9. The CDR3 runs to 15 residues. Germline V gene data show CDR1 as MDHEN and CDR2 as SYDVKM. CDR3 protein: CASSSSGGAADTQYF. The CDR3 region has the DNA TGTGCCAGCAGCTCCAGCGGGGGAGCTGCAGATACGCAGTATTTT. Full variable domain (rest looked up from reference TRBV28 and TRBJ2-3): DVKVTQSSRYLVKRTGEKVFLECVQDMDHENMFWYRQDPGLGLRLIYFSYDVKMKEKGDIPEGYSVSREKKERFSLILESASTNQTSMYLCASSSSGGAADTQYFGPGTRLTVL.

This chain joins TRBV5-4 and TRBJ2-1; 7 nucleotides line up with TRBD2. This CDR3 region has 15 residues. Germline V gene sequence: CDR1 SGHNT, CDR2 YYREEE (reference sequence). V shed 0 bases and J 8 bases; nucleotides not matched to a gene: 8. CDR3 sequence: CASSLVEAGRDEQFF. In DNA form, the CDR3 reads TGTGCCAGCAGCTTGGTAGAGGCAGGGAGGGATGAGCAGTTCTTC.

The DNA for the CDR3 is TGTGCCAGCAGCTTAACTGTGCCGGGGGGCGGCACAGATACGCAGTATTTT. This encodes CASSLTVPGGGTDTQYF. V gene TRBV11-2 combines with J gene TRBJ2-3; D possibly corresponds to TRBD2 (7 bases). Looked up from germline, CDR1 is SGHAT and CDR2 is FQNNGV. This CDR3 has 17 residues. The V and J ends lost 2 bases and 1 base respectively, with 16 bases between them.

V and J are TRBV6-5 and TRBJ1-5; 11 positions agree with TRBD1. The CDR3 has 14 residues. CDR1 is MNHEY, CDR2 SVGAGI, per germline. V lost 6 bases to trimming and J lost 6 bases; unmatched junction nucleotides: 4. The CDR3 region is CASSRTGGFQPQHF. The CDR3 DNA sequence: TGTGCCAGCAGCCGGACAGGGGGCTTTCAGCCCCAGCATTTT.

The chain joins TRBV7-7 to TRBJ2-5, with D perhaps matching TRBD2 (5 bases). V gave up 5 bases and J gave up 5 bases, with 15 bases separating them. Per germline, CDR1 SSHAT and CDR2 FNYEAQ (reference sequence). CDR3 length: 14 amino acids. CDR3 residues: CASSRSDSGETQYF. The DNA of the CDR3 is TGTGCCAGCAGCCGATCGGACTCCGGGGAGACCCAGTACTTC.

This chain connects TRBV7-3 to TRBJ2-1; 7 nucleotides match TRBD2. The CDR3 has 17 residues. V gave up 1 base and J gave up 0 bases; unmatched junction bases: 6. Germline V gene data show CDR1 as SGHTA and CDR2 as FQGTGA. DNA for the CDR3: TGTGCCAGCAGCTTAAGAACTAGCGCGGCCTCCTACAATGAGCAGTTCTTC. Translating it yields CASSLRTSAASYNEQFF.

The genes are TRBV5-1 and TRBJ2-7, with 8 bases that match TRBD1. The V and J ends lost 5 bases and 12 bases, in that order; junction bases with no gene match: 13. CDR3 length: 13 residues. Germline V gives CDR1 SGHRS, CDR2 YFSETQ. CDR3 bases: TGCGCCAGCAGTTCCACCGCGACAGGGGAGTGGTACTTC. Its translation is CASSSTATGEWYF.

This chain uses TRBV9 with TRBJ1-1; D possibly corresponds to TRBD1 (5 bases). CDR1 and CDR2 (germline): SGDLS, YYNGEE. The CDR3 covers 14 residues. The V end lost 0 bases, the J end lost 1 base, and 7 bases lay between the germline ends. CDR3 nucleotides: TGTGCCAGCAGCGTAGTCGGGGGGAACACTGAAGCTTTCTTT. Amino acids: CASSVVGGNTEAFF.

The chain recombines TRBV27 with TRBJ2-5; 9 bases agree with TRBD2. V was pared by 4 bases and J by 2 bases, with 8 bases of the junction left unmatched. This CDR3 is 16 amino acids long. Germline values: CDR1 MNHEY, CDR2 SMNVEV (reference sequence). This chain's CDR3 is CASSSSSGAKQETQYF. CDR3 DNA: TGTGCCAGCAGTTCCTCTAGCGGGGCGAAACAAGAGACCCAGTACTTC.

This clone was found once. CDR3 sequence reads: CASSRQGLGTSGVIRTDTQYF. The CDR3 bases are TGCGCCAGCAGCCGGCAGGGACTCGGGACTAGCGGGGTTATACGGACAGATACGCAGTATTTT. J is TRBJ2-3 and V is TRBV5-1; 13 bases agree with TRBD2. CDR3 size: 21 residues. The germline V gene has CDR1 SGHRS and CDR2 YFSETQ. V trimming: 4 bases; J trimming: 3 bases; junction bases outside the gene matches: 20.

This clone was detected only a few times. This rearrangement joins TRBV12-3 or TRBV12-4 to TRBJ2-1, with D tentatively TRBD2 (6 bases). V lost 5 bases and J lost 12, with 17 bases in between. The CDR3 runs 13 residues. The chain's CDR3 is CASSDPSVGRQFF. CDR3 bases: TGTGCCAGCAGTGACCCTAGCGTTGGGAGGCAGTTCTTC.